This entry lists 2 T cell receptor beta chains sequenced from one sample in a study of Graves' ophthalmopathy and Graves' hyperthyroidism. Amplifying from RNA transcripts, the study obtained TCR beta CDR3 regions. Amplification began with first-round RT-PCR using HTBI primers, then second-round multiplex PCR was performed. TCRdb re-analysed the multiplex PCR reads in MiXCR, keeping a single row per CDR3 protein. The sample has 400,000 or so distinct CDR3 sequences; approximately 17% are singletons. The sequenced sample consisted of peripheral blood. The receptors shown here come from an adult woman with stable Graves' hyperthyroidism.

In this sample, this clonotype turned up many times. The V and J genes are TRBV30 and TRBJ2-7, with TRBD1 as a possible D gene (6 bases). The CDR3 length is 14 residues. In germline, CDR1 is GTSNPN, CDR2 SVGIG (reference sequence). Trimming removed 2 bases from V and 3 bases from J, with 14 bases in between. The DNA for the CDR3 is TGTGCCTGGAGTCCCTCACCACAGGGCTACGAGCAGTACTTC. This sequence encodes CAWSPSPQGYEQYF.

This clonotype showed up many times. The V and J genes are TRBV20-1 and TRBJ1-6; 11 bases are shared with TRBD1. The CDR3 is 16 residues long. The germline V gene has CDR1 DFQATT and CDR2 SNEGSKA (reference sequence). The trim removed 4 bases at V and 9 bases at J, leaving 11 bases unmatched. CDR3 sequence: CSAIQDRGLGGSPLHF. The CDR3 coding sequence is TGCAGTGCTATCCAGGACAGGGGGCTTGGGGGTTCACCCCTCCACTTT.